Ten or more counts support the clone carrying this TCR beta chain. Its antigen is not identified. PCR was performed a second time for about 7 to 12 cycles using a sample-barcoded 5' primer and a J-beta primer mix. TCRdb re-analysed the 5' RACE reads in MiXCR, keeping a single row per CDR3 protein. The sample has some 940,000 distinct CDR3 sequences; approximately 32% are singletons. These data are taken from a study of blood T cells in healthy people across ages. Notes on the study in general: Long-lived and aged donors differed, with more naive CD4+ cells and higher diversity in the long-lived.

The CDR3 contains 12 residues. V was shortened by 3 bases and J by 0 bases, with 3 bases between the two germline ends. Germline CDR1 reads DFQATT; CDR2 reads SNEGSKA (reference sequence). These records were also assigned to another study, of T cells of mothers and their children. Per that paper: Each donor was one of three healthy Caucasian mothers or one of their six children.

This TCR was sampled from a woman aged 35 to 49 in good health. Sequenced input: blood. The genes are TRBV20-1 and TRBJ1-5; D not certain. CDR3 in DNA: TGCAGTGCTAGTTATAGCAATCAGCCCCAGCATTTT. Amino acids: CSASYSNQPQHF.